The clone carrying this T cell receptor (beta chain) appeared many times. Its antigen is unidentified. This sample was included in a study of early T cells in non-severe SARS-CoV-2 infection. Study information: Sequencing input comprised bulk RNA from unsorted whole blood; chain pairing was not available.

Unique molecular identifiers (one per individual cDNA molecule) were attached. TCRdb re-analysed the 5' RACE reads in MiXCR, keeping a single row per CDR3 protein. The sample consists of more than 70,000 distinct CDR3 sequences, roughly an eighth of them appearing once. The V gene lost 4 bases and the J gene lost 6 bases, with 14 bases spanning the gap. Germline CDR1 reads MGHDK; CDR2 reads SYGVNS. The CDR3 sequence is 14 residues long. Broader study findings: VDJdb matches were skewed toward anti-spike CD8 T cell responses.

The gene calls are TRBV25-1 and TRBJ2-3; D perhaps matches TRBD2 (6 bases). The source material was whole blood. The clonotype comes from an adult who was a healthcare worker with PCR-confirmed SARS-CoV-2 infection or an uninfected control (not recorded which). CDR3 coding DNA: TGTGCCAGCAGTGCGAGACTCCGGGGGGATACGCAGTATTTT. Protein product: CASSARLRGDTQYF.